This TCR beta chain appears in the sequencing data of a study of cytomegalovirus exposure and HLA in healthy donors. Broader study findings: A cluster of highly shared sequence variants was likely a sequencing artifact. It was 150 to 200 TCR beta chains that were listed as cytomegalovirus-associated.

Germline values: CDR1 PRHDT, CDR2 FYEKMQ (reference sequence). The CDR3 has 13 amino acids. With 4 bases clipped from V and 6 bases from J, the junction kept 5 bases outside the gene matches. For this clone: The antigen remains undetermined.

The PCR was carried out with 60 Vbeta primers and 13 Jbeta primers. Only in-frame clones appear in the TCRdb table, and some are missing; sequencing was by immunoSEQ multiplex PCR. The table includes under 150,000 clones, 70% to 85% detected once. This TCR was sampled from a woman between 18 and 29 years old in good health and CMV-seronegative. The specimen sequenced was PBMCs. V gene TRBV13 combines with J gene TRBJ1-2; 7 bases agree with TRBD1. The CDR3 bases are TGTGCCAGCAGCTCCCTAGGGACAGATGGCTACACCTTC. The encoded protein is CASSSLGTDGYTF.